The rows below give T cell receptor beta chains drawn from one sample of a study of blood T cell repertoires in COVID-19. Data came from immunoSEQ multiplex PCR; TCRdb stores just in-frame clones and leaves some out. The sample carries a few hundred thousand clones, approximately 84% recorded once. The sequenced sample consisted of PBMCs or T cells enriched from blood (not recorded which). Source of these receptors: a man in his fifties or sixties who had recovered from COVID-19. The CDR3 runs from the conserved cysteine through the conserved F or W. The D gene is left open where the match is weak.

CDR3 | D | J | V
CASSEQGIAEAFF | TRBD1 | TRBJ1-1 | TRBV5-1
CASFGGASGELFF | TRBD2 | TRBJ2-2 | TRBV28
CASSSGRGRGNSPLHF | - | TRBJ1-6 | TRBV28
CASSQGETGFF | - | TRBJ1-1 | TRBV3-1/TRBV3-2
CASSSLYYEQYF | - | TRBJ2-7 | TRBV12-3/TRBV12-4
CASSFRGSNQPQHF | - | TRBJ1-5 | TRBV5-5
CASSVVTGSNEQFF | TRBD1 | TRBJ2-1 | TRBV10-1
CASSSQWPQHF | - | TRBJ1-5 | TRBV28
CATSRDQGSETQYF | - | TRBJ2-5 | TRBV15
CASSVGDRHSGNTIYF | - | TRBJ1-3 | TRBV9
CATRGGVTEAFF | - | TRBJ1-1 | TRBV24-1
CASSYLDSYYEQYF | - | TRBJ2-7 | TRBV6-5
CASSVAGRAYEQYF | - | TRBJ2-7 | TRBV9
CSVHGTANYGYTF | TRBD1 | TRBJ1-2 | TRBV29-1
CASSQDRGKNTEAFF | TRBD1 | TRBJ1-1 | TRBV3-1/TRBV3-2
CASSPQGVHEQYF | TRBD1 | TRBJ2-7 | TRBV18
CASSGRGRGSGANVLTF | TRBD2 | TRBJ2-6 | TRBV28
CASSVEGTGYQETQYF | - | TRBJ2-5 | TRBV14
CASTRPGTHQETQYF | - | TRBJ2-5 | TRBV28
CASSSLHRDSYEQYF | TRBD1 | TRBJ2-7 | TRBV7-6
CASSYPRGRVGELFF | - | TRBJ2-2 | TRBV6-6
CASSPRGADYGYTF | - | TRBJ1-2 | TRBV18
CASSPDGRGWGSYNEQFF | - | TRBJ2-1 | TRBV11-2
CASSGGQGVQPQHF | TRBD1 | TRBJ1-5 | TRBV7-9
CASSQASSYNSPLHF | - | TRBJ1-6 | TRBV4-1
CASSFTGDTGELFF | - | TRBJ2-2 | TRBV5-1
CASSTPGGTYEQYF | TRBD2 | TRBJ2-7 | TRBV19
CASRADRNEKLFF | - | TRBJ1-4 | TRBV2
CASRLAGGRNTQYF | TRBD2 | TRBJ2-3 | TRBV6-5
CASSPGGREAFF | - | TRBJ1-1 | TRBV2
CASSLTPVRQGEAFF | TRBD1 | TRBJ1-1 | TRBV7-2
CASTRGASYEQYF | - | TRBJ2-7 | TRBV19
CASRTGGEFHGYTF | TRBD1 | TRBJ1-2 | TRBV28
CASSSGGGEAFF | TRBD1 | TRBJ1-1 | TRBV7-3
CASSFFGTGENYSNQPQHF | TRBD1 | TRBJ1-5 | TRBV7-3
CASSQRTVWARDSKETQYF | - | TRBJ2-5 | TRBV18
CASSLRVGGGSGYTF | TRBD1 | TRBJ1-2 | TRBV7-9
CASSPGTTNEKLFF | - | TRBJ1-4 | TRBV9
CASSAGGYTEAFF | TRBD1 | TRBJ1-1 | TRBV10-1
CATSDTGTGSDEQYF | TRBD1 | TRBJ2-7 | TRBV24-1
CASSIGLAGGQETQYF | TRBD2 | TRBJ2-5 | TRBV19
CASSLGQGAGSPLHF | TRBD1 | TRBJ1-6 | TRBV5-1
CAWSDRGQGGGYTF | TRBD1 | TRBJ1-2 | TRBV30
CAIFSGTGDYGYTF | TRBD1 | TRBJ1-2 | TRBV10-3
CASSLRGFQPQHF | - | TRBJ1-5 | TRBV12-3/TRBV12-4
CASSQTQGPLETQYF | - | TRBJ2-5 | TRBV3-1/TRBV3-2
CASSTGTGGEAFF | TRBD1 | TRBJ1-1 | TRBV7-3
CSASNRLANLRGVVQETQYF | - | TRBJ2-5 | TRBV20-1
CASSRRTGSSGNTIYF | TRBD1 | TRBJ1-3 | TRBV18
CASSYSGTTTPEQYF | TRBD2 | TRBJ2-7 | TRBV5-1